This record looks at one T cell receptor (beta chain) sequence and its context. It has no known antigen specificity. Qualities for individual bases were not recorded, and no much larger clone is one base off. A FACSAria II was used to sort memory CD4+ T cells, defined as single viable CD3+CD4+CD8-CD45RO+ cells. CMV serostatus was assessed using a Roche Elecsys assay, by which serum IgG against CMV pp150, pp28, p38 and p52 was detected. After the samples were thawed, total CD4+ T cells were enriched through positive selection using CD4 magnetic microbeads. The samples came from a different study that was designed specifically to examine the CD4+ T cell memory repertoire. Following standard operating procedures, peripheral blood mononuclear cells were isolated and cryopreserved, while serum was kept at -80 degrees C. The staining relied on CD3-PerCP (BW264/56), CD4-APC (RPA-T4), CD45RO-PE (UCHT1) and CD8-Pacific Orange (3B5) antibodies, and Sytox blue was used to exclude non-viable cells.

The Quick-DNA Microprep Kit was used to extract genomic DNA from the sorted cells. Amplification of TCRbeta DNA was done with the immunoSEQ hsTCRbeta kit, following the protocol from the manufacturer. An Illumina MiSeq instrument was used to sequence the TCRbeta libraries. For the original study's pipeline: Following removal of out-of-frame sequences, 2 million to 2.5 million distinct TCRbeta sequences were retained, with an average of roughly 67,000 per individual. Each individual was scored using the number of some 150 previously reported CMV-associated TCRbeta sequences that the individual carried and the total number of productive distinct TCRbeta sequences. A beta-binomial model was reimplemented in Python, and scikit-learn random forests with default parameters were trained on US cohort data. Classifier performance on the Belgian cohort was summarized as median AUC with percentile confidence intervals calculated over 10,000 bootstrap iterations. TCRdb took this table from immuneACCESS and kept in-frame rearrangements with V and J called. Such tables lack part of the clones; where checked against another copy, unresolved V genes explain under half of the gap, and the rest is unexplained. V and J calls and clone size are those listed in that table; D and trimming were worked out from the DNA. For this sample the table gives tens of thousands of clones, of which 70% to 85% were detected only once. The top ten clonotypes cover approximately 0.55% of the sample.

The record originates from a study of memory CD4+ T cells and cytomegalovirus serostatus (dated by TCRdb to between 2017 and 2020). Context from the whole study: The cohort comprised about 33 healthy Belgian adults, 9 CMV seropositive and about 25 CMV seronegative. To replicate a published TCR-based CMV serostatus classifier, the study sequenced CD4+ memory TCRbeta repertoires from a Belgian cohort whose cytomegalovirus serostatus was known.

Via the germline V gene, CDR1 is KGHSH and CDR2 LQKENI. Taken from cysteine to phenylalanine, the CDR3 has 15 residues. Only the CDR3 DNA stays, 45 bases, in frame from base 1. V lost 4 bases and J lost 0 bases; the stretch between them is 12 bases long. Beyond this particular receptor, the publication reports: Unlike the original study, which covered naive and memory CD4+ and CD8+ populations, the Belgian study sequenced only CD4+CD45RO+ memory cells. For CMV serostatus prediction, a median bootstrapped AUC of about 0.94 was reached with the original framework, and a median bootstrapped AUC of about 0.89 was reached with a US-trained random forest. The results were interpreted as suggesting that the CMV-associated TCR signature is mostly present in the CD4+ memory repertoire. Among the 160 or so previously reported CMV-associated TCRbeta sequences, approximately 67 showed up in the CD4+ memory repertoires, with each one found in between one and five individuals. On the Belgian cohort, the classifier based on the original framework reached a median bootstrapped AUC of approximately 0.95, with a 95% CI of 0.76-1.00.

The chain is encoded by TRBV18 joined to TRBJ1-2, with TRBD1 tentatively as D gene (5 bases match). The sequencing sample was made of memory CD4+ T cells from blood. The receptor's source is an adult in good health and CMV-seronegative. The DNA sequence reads TGTGCCAGCTCACGGCGACAGACGACTAACTATGGCTACACCTTC. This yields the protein CASSRRQTTNYGYTF.